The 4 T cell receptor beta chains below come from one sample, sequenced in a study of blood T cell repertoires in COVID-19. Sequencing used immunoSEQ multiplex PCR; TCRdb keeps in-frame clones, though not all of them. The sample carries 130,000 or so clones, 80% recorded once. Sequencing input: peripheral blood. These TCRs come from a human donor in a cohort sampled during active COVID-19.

The CDR3 DNA follows: TGTGCCAGCAAATTAGACAGGGGGTTCTCCTACGAGCAGTACTTC. This translates into CASKLDRGFSYEQYF. V gene TRBV7-2 combines with J gene TRBJ2-7, with 9 bases fitting TRBD1. The germline CDR1 and CDR2 sequences are SGHTA and FQGNSA. The CDR3 runs to 15 residues. The trim removed 7 bases at V and 0 bases at J, leaving 7 bases unmatched.

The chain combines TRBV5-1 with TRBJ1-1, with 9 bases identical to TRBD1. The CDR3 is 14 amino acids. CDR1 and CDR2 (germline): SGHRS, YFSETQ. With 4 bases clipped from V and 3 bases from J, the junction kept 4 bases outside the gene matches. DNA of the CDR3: TGCGCCAGCAGCCAACAGGGGGCGGACACTGAAGCTTTCTTT. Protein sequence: CASSQQGADTEAFF.

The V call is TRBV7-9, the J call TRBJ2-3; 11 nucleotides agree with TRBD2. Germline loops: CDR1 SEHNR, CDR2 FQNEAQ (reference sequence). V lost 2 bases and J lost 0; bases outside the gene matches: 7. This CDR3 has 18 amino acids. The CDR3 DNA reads TGTGCCAGCAGCTTACGGGCTAGCGGGGGGTCTAGCACAGATACGCAGTATTTT. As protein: CASSLRASGGSSTDTQYF.

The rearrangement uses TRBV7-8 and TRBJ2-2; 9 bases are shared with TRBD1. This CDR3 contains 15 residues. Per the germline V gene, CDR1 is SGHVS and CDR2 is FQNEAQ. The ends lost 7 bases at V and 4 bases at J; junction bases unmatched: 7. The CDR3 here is CASNRGRLITGELFF. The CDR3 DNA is TGTGCCAGCAACAGGGGGCGCTTAATCACCGGGGAGCTGTTTTTT.